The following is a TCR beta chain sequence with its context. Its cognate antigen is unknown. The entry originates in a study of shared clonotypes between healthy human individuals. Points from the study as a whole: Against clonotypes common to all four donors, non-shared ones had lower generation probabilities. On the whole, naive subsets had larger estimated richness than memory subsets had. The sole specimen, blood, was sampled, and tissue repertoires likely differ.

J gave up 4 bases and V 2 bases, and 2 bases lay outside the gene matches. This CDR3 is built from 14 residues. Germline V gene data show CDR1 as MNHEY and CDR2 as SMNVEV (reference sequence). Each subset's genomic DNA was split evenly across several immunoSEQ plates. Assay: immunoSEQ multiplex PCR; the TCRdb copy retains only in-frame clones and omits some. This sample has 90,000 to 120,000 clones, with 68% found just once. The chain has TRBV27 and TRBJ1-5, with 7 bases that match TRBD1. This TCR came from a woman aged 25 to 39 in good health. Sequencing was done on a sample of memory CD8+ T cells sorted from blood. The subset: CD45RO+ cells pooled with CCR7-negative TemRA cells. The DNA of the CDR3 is TGTGCCAGCAGTTTAAGGGGGCAAAATCAGCCCCAGCATTTT. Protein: CASSLRGQNQPQHF.